One sample yielded the 3 T cell receptor beta chains listed below, sequenced in a study of blood T cell dynamics during melanoma immunotherapy. Sequencing used immunoSEQ multiplex PCR; TCRdb keeps in-frame clones, though not all of them. The repertoire holds about 11,000 clones, with 80% to 90% as singletons. As to time point: pre-treatment baseline. The material sequenced was blood, taken from a patient treated with checkpoint blockade. The receptors come from a human donor with melanoma.

The rearrangement joins TRBV18 to TRBJ2-5; a possible D gene is TRBD1 (6 bases). This CDR3 contains 14 residues. V was trimmed by 4 bases and J by 2 bases, leaving 11 bases between them. Germline loops: CDR1 KGHSH, CDR2 LQKENI. DNA of the CDR3: TGTGCCAGCTCACACGGACAGTCACAAGAGACCCAGTACTTC. Translated, it gives CASSHGQSQETQYF.

The table lists this clone with a count of one. The chain couples TRBV4-3 to TRBJ2-1, with a tentative D call TRBD2 (6 bases). V lost 4 bases and J lost 4, with 14 bases in between. Germline V gene lookup returns CDR1 LGHNA and CDR2 YSLEER. The CDR3 has 15 residues. This CDR3 is CASSPRRGGYNEQFF. CDR3 nucleotides: TGCGCCAGCAGCCCTAGGCGGGGAGGTTACAATGAGCAGTTCTTC.

V gene TRBV19 combines with J gene TRBJ2-6; possibly TRBD1 for D (5 bases). The CDR3 contains 16 residues. CDR1 is LNHDA, CDR2 SQIVND, per germline (reference sequence). V was cut by 3 bases and J by 0 bases, with 9 bases left in between. CDR3 nucleotide sequence: TGTGCCAGTAGTATCGGACAAAGCTCTGGGGCCAACGTCCTGACTTTC. Translation: CASSIGQSSGANVLTF.